This TCR beta chain was recorded in a study of cytomegalovirus exposure and HLA in healthy donors. The study's findings and limits: Most TCRs appeared rarely, but some public TCRs recurred in many donors. CMV antigen specificity of three CMV-associated chains was confirmed in vitro. Accounts indicate the classifier identified cytomegalovirus status with strong specificity and sensitivity.

In the case of this clone: The antigen is unknown.

Germline loops: CDR1 LNHDA, CDR2 SQIVND (reference sequence). CDR3 length equals 15 residues. Trimming stripped 7 bases from V and 8 bases from J, with 20 bases between. It was with 60 Vbeta and 13 Jbeta primers that the PCR ran. The repertoire was sequenced with immunoSEQ multiplex PCR; TCRdb's copy has only in-frame clones and lacks some. The sample carries under 150,000 clones, roughly four fifths recorded once. The sequence was obtained from a woman aged 30 to 39 in good health and CMV-seropositive. V gene TRBV19 combines with J gene TRBJ1-4, with D uncertain. Input material: PBMCs. CDR3 loop: CASNGRAAFTEKLFF. The CDR3 region has the DNA TGTGCCAGTAATGGGCGGGCGGCATTTACAGAAAAACTGTTTTTT.